The clone carrying this T cell receptor beta chain was recorded many times. No cell sorting was done before RNA was extracted from the tissue. CDR3 length equals 17 residues. The trim removed 2 bases at V and 2 bases at J, leaving 8 bases unmatched. Germline assignment: CDR1 MDHEN and CDR2 SYDVKM. The data stem from a study of tumor and adjacent non-tumor tissue in lung cancer. A modified ARM-PCR protocol with three rounds of nested PCR amplified TCRbeta. One entry per CDR3 protein, called by TCRdb with MiXCR from the multiplex PCR reads. The table lists 71,000 or so distinct CDR3 sequences, roughly 80% of them singletons, with 13% in the top ten.

The chain combines TRBV28 with TRBJ2-5; 10 nucleotides match TRBD1. The clonotype comes from a woman aged 50 to 60 with non-small cell lung cancer. The sample taken for sequencing was lung tumor tissue. The CDR3 DNA follows: TGTGCCAGCAGTTTACTCCGAGACAGGGGGCTTCAAGAGACCCAGTACTTC. Amino acid sequence: CASSLLRDRGLQETQYF.